This TCR beta chain was observed in a study of regulatory dendritic cells for organ transplantation. TCRdb keeps only in-frame clones here, not all; method: immunoSEQ multiplex PCR. Among 35,000 to 40,000 clones listed, under 95% were seen once. This clone was observed a few times. Memory T cells were CD45RO+, naive were CD45RA+, sorted by FACS. The V and J ends lost 0 bases and 1 base respectively, with 4 bases between them. This CDR3 is built from 13 residues. CDR1 and CDR2 from the germline V gene are SGHDT and YYEEEE. The chain has TRBV5-6 and TRBJ1-1, with D uncertain. The TCR comes from a human donor in good health. Sequencing input: naive CD8+ T cells from blood. Stated subset: CD45RA+ naive T cells. CDR3 region: CASSLATNTEAFF. The CDR3 coding sequence is TGTGCCAGCAGCTTGGCCACGAACACTGAAGCTTTCTTT.